This paragraph covers one T cell receptor beta chain sequence. PCR employed 60 Vbeta and 13 Jbeta primers. Using immunoSEQ multiplex PCR, the repertoire was profiled, and TCRdb retains in-frame clones only, with some absent. The sample lists about 180,000 clones, roughly 85% occurring once. The sample is drawn from a study of cytomegalovirus exposure and HLA in healthy donors. Germline assignment: CDR1 SGHTS and CDR2 YDEGEE. This CDR3 is built from 13 residues. V dropped 4 bases and J dropped 5; count of bases not matched to a gene: 4. Specimen: PBMCs. This receptor was identified in a woman in her thirties or forties in good health and CMV-seronegative. The chain is built from TRBV5-8 and TRBJ1-1, with TRBD1 matching over 8 bases. The CDR3 loop reads CASSLDRDTEAFF. The CDR3 DNA sequence: TGTGCCAGCAGCCTGGACAGGGATACTGAAGCTTTCTTT.